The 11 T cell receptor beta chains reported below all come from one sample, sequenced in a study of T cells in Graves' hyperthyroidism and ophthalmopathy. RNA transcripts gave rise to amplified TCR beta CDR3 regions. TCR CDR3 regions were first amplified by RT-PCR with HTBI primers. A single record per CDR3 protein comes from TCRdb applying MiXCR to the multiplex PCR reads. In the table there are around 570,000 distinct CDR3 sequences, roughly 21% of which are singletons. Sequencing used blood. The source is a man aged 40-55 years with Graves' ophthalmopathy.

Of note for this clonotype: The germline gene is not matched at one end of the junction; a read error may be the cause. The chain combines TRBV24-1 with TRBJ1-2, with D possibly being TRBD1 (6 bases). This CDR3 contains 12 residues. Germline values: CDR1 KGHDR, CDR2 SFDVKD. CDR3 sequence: CATSDGVGQPAF. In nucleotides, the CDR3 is TGTGCCACCAGTGATGGAGTGGGACAACCAGCCTTC.

CDR3 nucleotide sequence: TGTGCCAGCAGCCCCCTGGGGACTAGCTCCGGGGAGCTGTTTTTT. Translation gives CASSPLGTSSGELFF. V is TRBV5-5 and J is TRBJ2-2; 9 nucleotides match TRBD2. With V trimmed by 4 bases and J by 6 bases, 7 bases remained unmatched. The V gene's germline CDR1 is SGHKS and CDR2 YYEKEE (reference sequence). The CDR3 is made up of 15 amino acids.

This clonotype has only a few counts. The CDR3 nucleotides read TGTGCCAGCTCACCACGAGAGGGGGGAGGAAATCAGCCCCAGCATTTT. Protein product: CASSPREGGGNQPQHF. The chain uses TRBV18 and TRBJ1-5, with D perhaps matching TRBD1 (6 bases). CDR1 is KGHSH, CDR2 LQKENI, per germline. The V and J ends lost 1 base and 4 bases respectively, with 14 bases between them. The CDR3 is 16 amino acids.

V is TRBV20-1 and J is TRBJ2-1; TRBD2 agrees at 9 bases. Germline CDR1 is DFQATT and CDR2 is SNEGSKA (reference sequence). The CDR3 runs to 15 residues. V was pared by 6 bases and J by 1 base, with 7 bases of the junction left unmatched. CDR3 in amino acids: CSAGESGRSYNEQFF. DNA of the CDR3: TGCAGTGCGGGAGAGAGCGGGAGGTCCTACAATGAGCAGTTCTTC.

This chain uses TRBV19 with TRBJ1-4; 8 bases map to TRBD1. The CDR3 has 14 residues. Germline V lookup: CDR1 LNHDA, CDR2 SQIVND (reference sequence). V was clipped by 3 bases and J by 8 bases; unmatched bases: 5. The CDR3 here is CASSMGTGPEKLFF. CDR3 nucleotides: TGTGCCAGTAGTATGGGGACAGGCCCCGAAAAACTGTTTTTT.

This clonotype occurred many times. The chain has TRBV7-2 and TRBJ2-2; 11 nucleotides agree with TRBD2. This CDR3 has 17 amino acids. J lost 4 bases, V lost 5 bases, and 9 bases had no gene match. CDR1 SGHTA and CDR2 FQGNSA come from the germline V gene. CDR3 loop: CASSADPGLAVTGELFF. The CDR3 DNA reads TGTGCCAGCAGCGCGGACCCGGGACTAGCGGTCACCGGGGAGCTGTTTTTT.

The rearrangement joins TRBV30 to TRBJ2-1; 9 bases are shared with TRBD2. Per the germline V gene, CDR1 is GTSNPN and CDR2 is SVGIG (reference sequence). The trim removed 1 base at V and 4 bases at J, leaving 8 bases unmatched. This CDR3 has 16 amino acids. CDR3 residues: CAWSEPGLALYNEQFF. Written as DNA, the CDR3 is TGTGCCTGGAGTGAGCCGGGACTAGCTTTATACAATGAGCAGTTCTTC.

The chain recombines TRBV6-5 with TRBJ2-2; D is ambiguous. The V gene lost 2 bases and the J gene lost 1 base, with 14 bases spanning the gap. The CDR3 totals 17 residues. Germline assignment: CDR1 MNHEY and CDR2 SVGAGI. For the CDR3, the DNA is TGTGCCAGCAGTTACGACATACAAAGGGTGAACACCGGGGAGCTGTTTTTT. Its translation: CASSYDIQRVNTGELFF.

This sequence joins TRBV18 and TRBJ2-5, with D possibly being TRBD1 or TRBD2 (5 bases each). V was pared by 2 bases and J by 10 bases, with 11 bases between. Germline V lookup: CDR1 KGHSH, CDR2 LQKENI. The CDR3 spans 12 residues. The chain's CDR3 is CASSPAGADQYF. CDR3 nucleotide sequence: TGTGCCAGCTCACCAGCCGGGGCTGACCAGTACTTC.

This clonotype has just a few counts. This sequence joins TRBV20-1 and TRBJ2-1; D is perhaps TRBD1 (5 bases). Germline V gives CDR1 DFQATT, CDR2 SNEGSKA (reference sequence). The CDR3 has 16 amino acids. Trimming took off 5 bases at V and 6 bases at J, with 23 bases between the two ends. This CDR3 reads CSAYTGQVQAVNEQFF. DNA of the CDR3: TGCAGTGCTTATACTGGGCAGGTACAGGCCGTCAATGAGCAGTTCTTC.

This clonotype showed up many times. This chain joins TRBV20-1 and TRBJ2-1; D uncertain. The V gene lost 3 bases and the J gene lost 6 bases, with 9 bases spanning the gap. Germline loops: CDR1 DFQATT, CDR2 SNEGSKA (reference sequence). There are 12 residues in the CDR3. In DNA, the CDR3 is TGCAGTGCTAGGAAAATCGGCAATGAGCAGTTCTTC. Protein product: CSARKIGNEQFF.